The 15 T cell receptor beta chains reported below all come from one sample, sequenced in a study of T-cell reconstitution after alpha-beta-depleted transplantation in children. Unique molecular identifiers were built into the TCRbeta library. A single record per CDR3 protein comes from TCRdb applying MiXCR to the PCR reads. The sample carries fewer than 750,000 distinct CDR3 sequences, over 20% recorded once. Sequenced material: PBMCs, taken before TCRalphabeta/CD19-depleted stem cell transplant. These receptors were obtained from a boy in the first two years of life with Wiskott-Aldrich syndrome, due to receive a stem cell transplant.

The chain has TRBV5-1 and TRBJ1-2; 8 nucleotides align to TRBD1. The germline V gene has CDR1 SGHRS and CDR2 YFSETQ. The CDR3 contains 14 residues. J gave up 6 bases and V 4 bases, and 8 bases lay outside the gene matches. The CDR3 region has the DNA TGCGCCAGCAGCGCGACAGGGGTTGGTCATGGCTACACCTTC. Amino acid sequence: CASSATGVGHGYTF.

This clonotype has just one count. The CDR3 reads CASTRVLDTEAFF. In DNA, the CDR3 is TGTGCCAGTACCAGGGTCTTGGACACTGAAGCTTTCTTT. The J gene is TRBJ1-1, the V gene TRBV19; TRBD1 is a possible D gene (5 bases). Germline V gene data show CDR1 as LNHDA and CDR2 as SQIVND (reference sequence). The CDR3 is 13 amino acids. Trimming removed 7 bases from V and 3 bases from J, with 12 bases in between.

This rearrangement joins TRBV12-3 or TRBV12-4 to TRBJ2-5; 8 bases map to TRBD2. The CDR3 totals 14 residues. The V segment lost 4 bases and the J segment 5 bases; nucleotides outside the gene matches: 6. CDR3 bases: TGTGCCAGCAGTTGGGCGGGGGGTGGCGAGACCCAGTACTTC. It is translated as CASSWAGGGETQYF.

The CDR3 spells CASSAGPGVGYEQYF. CDR3 in DNA: TGCGCCAGCAGCGCTGGACCGGGAGTCGGATACGAGCAGTACTTC. The V gene is TRBV5-1, the J gene TRBJ2-7; a possible D gene is TRBD2 (6 bases). Germline-derived CDR1 and CDR2 are SGHRS and YFSETQ. The CDR3 runs to 15 residues. V shed 4 bases and J shed 4 bases, with 18 bases lying between them.

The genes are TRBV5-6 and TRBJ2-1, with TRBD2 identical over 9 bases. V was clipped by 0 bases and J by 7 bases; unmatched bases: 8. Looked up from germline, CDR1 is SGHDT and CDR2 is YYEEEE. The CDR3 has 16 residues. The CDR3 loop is CASSLGGGRARNEQFF. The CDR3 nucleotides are TGTGCCAGCAGCTTGGGGGGCGGGAGGGCCCGAAATGAGCAGTTCTTC.

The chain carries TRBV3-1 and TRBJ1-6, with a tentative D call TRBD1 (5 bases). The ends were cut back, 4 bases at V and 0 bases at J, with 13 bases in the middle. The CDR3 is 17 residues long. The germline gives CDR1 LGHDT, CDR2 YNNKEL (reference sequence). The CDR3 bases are TGTGCCAGCAGCCCCCTGGGGCTGAGCTCCTATAATTCACCCCTCCACTTT. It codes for CASSPLGLSSYNSPLHF.

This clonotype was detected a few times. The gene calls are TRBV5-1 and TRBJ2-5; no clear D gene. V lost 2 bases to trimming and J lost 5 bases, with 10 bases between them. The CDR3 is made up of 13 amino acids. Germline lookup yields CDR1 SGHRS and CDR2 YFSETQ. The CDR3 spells CASSFSMAETQYF. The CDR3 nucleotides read TGCGCCAGCAGCTTCTCGATGGCGGAGACCCAGTACTTC. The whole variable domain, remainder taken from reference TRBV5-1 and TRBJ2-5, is KAGVTQTPRYLIKTRGQQVTLSCSPISGHRSVSWYQQTPGQGLQFLFEYFSETQRNKGNFPGRFSGRQFSNSRSEMNVSTLELGDSALYLCASSFSMAETQYFGPGTRLLVL.

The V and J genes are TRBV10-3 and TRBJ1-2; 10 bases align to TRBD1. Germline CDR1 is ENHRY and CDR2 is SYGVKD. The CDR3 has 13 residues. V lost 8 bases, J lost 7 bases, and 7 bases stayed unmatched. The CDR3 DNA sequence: TGTGCCATCTCCAGACAGGGGGCTTCTGGCTACACCTTC. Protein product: CAISRQGASGYTF.

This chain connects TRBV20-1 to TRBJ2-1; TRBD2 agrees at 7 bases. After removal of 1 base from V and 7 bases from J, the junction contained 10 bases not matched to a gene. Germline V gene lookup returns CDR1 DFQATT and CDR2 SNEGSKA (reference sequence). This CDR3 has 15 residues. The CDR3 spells CSARVFGGSFNEQFF. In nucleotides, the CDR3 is TGCAGTGCTAGAGTGTTCGGCGGGAGTTTTAATGAGCAGTTCTTC.

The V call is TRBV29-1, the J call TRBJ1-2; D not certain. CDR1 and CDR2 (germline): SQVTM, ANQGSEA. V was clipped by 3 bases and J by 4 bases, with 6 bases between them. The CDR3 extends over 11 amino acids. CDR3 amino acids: CSVEDGYGYTF. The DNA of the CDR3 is TGCAGCGTTGAGGACGGCTATGGCTACACCTTC. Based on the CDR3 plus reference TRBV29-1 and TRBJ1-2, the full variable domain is SAVISQKPSRDICQRGTSLTIQCQVDSQVTMMFWYRQQPGQSLTLIATANQGSEATYESGFVIDKFPISRPNLTFSTLTVSNMSPEDSSIYLCSVEDGYGYTFGSGTRLTVV.

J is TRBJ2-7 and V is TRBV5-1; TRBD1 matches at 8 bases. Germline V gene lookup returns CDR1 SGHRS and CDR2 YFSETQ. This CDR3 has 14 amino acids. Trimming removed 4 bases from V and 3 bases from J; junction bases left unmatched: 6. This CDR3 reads CASSPGQANYEQYF. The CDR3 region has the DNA TGCGCCAGCAGCCCGGGACAGGCGAACTACGAGCAGTACTTC. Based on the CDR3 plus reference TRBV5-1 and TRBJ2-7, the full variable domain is KAGVTQTPRYLIKTRGQQVTLSCSPISGHRSVSWYQQTPGQGLQFLFEYFSETQRNKGNFPGRFSGRQFSNSRSEMNVSTLELGDSALYLCASSPGQANYEQYFGPGTRLTVT.

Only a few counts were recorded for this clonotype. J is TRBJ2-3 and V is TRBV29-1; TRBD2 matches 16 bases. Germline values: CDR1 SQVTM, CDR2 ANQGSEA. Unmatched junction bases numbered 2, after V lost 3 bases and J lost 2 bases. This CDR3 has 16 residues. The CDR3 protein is CSVEGLAGGDTDTQYF. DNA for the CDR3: TGCAGCGTTGAGGGACTAGCGGGAGGGGACACAGATACGCAGTATTTT.

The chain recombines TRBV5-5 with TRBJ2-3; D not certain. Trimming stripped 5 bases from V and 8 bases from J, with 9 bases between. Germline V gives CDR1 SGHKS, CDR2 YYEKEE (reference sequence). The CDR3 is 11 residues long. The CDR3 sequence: CASSHRGTQYF. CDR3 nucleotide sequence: TGTGCCAGCAGTCACAGAGGTACGCAGTATTTT.

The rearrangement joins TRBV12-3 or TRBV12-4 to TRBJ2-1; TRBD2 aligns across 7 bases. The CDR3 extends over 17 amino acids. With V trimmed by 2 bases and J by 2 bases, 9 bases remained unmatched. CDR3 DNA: TGTGCCAGCAGTTTAAGTCTAGCGGCCCCTACCTACAATGAGCAGTTCTTC. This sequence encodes CASSLSLAAPTYNEQFF.

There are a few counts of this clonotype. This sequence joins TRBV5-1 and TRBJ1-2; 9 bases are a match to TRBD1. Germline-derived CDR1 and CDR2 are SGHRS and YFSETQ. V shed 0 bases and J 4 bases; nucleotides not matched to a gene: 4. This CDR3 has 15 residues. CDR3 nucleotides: TGCGCCAGCAGCTTGGGGGACAGGGTGATCTATGGCTACACCTTC. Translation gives CASSLGDRVIYGYTF.